The next 15 T cell receptor beta chains were all read from a single sample in a study of blood T cell repertoires in COVID-19. Repertoires were generated with immunoSEQ multiplex PCR, while TCRdb's copy carries only in-frame clones and drops some. The data show around 140,000 clones, 88% seen once. Sequencing used peripheral blood. The receptors originated from a woman in her forties or fifties with acute or convalescent COVID-19.

The V and J genes are TRBV19 and TRBJ2-5; D possibly corresponds to TRBD2 (6 bases). This CDR3 is built from 16 residues. CDR1 and CDR2 from the germline V gene are LNHDA and SQIVND (reference sequence). Trimming cost V 3 bases and J 1 base, with 15 bases left between them. In DNA form, the CDR3 reads TGTGCCAGTAGTATTTCTCGCGGGATCCTCCAAGAGACCCAGTACTTC. It is translated as CASSISRGILQETQYF. Combining the CDR3 with reference TRBV19 and TRBJ2-5 gives the whole variable domain DGGITQSPKYLFRKEGQNVTLSCEQNLNHDAMYWYRQDPGQGLRLIYYSQIVNDFQKGDIAEGYSVSREKKESFPLTVTSAQKNPTAFYLCASSISRGILQETQYFGPGTRLLVL.

The V and J genes are TRBV7-9 and TRBJ1-1, with D perhaps matching TRBD1 (5 bases). Germline lookup yields CDR1 SEHNR and CDR2 FQNEAQ (reference sequence). This CDR3 comprises 13 residues. V was shortened by 1 base and J by 6 bases, with 9 bases between the two germline ends. CDR3 residues: CASSLGRAAEAFF. The CDR3 region has the DNA TGTGCCAGCAGCTTAGGCAGGGCGGCTGAAGCTTTCTTT.

V gene TRBV2 combines with J gene TRBJ1-6; 8 bases fit TRBD1. CDR3 length equals 15 residues. Germline V gene lookup returns CDR1 SNHLY and CDR2 FYNNEI. Trimming cost V 7 bases and J 7 bases; bases outside gene matches: 9. CDR3 nucleotide sequence: TGTGCCAGCACTAATTATCAGGGGGCGAATTCACCCCTCCACTTT. Residues: CASTNYQGANSPLHF.

CDR3 in DNA: TGTGCCAGCAGCCAAGGACTAGCGGGAGTAGAGACCCAGTACTTC. Its translation: CASSQGLAGVETQYF. The chain recombines TRBV6-5 with TRBJ2-5, with 13 bases that match TRBD2. The germline V gene encodes CDR1 MNHEY and CDR2 SVGAGI. The CDR3 runs to 15 residues. V was pared by 6 bases and J by 4 bases, with 5 bases of the junction left unmatched.

V gene TRBV10-3 combines with J gene TRBJ2-3; 8 bases fit TRBD2. The junction had 8 bases not matched to a gene; V was cut back by 11 bases and J by 4 bases. Germline CDR1 ENHRY, CDR2 SYGVKD. The CDR3 runs 13 residues. CDR3: CAVWAGGADTQYF. The CDR3 nucleotides are TGTGCCGTATGGGCGGGGGGAGCAGATACGCAGTATTTT.

This chain connects TRBV27 to TRBJ1-6, with D unclear. Germline-derived CDR1 and CDR2 are MNHEY and SMNVEV (reference sequence). V was clipped by 10 bases and J by 4 bases, with 14 bases between them. The CDR3 length is 14 residues. In DNA, the CDR3 is TGTGCCACCCACCCGGCAGCGTATAATTCACCCCTCCACTTT. The encoded protein is CATHPAAYNSPLHF.

The rearrangement joins TRBV15 to TRBJ1-1; D uncertain. CDR3 length: 15 amino acids. V was clipped by 0 bases and J by 1 base, with 9 bases between them. Looked up from germline, CDR1 is LNHNV and CDR2 is YYDKDF (reference sequence). The DNA of the CDR3 is TGTGCCACCAGCAGAGATCTGGGAGCGAACACTGAAGCTTTCTTT. Amino acids: CATSRDLGANTEAFF.

A single count supports this clone. This chain links TRBV5-1 with TRBJ1-2, with D possibly matching TRBD1 (6 bases). V lost 0 bases and J lost 2, with 14 bases in between. The CDR3 consists of 16 residues. CDR1 and CDR2 (germline): SGHRS, YFSETQ. CDR3 in DNA: TGCGCCAGCAGCTTGGACCCCCACGGACAGAACTATGGCTACACCTTC. Its protein product is CASSLDPHGQNYGYTF.

This clone was observed once. This chain uses TRBV9 with TRBJ1-2; 7 bases fit TRBD1. Per germline, CDR1 SGDLS and CDR2 YYNGEE. This CDR3 region has 15 residues. V shed 0 bases and J 2 bases; nucleotides not matched to a gene: 4. CDR3: CASSVGGQPNYGYTF. The CDR3 region has the DNA TGTGCCAGCAGCGTAGGGGGACAGCCCAACTATGGCTACACCTTC.

In DNA, the CDR3 is TGTGCCAGCAGTGTAACTTACACGCAGTATTTT. This encodes CASSVTYTQYF. The chain employs TRBV2 and TRBJ2-3; D remains ambiguous. This CDR3 spans 11 amino acids. The V gene lost 4 bases and the J gene lost 9 bases, with 8 bases spanning the gap. Per the germline V gene, CDR1 is SNHLY and CDR2 is FYNNEI.

CDR3 region: CSVSDSQTYGYTF. DNA of the CDR3: TGCAGCGTTTCGGACAGCCAGACCTATGGCTACACCTTC. This chain connects TRBV29-1 to TRBJ1-2; possible D gene TRBD1, 6 bases. CDR1 is SQVTM, CDR2 ANQGSEA, per germline. Trimming took 5 bases from V and 4 from J, leaving 14 bases between them. The CDR3 runs to 13 residues.

V is TRBV5-5 and J is TRBJ2-5; D may be TRBD2 (6 bases). The CDR3 is made up of 17 amino acids. V shed 5 bases and J shed 2 bases, with 22 bases lying between them. From germline, CDR1 is SGHKS and CDR2 YYEKEE (reference sequence). Here the CDR3 reads CASSLRSWGLPQETQYF. CDR3 nucleotide sequence: TGTGCCAGCAGTCTGAGGAGTTGGGGACTCCCGCAAGAGACCCAGTACTTC. Full variable domain (missing parts from reference TRBV5-5 and TRBJ2-5): DAGVTQSPTHLIKTRGQQVTLRCSPISGHKSVSWYQQVLGQGPQFIFQYYEKEERGRGNFPDRFSARQFPNYSSELNVNALLLGDSALYLCASSLRSWGLPQETQYFGPGTRLLVL.

The chain links TRBV12-3 or TRBV12-4 to TRBJ2-3, with D perhaps matching TRBD1 (6 bases). This CDR3 is built from 12 residues. V was trimmed by 4 bases and J by 9 bases, leaving 11 bases between them. The CDR3 loop is CASSSARGTQYF. In nucleotides, the CDR3 is TGTGCCAGCAGTTCCGCTAGGGGGACGCAGTATTTT.

The rearrangement links TRBV2 to TRBJ1-4; 10 bases fit TRBD1. This CDR3 spans 14 amino acids. Trimming took 5 bases from V and 8 from J; bases not matched to a gene: 5. Germline CDR1 reads SNHLY; CDR2 reads FYNNEI. The CDR3 spells CASSRDRGNEKLFF. The CDR3 DNA reads TGTGCCAGCAGTAGGGACAGGGGAAACGAAAAACTGTTTTTT.

The gene calls are TRBV5-1 and TRBJ2-5, with 11 positions matching TRBD2. Germline CDR1 SGHRS, CDR2 YFSETQ. The CDR3 has 14 residues. Trimming removed 4 bases from V and 5 bases from J; junction bases left unmatched: 4. The CDR3 region has the DNA TGCGCCAGCAGCGAGGGACTAGCGGTTGAGACCCAGTACTTC. Amino acids: CASSEGLAVETQYF. Filled out from reference TRBV5-1 and TRBJ2-5, the complete variable domain reads KAGVTQTPRYLIKTRGQQVTLSCSPISGHRSVSWYQQTPGQGLQFLFEYFSETQRNKGNFPGRFSGRQFSNSRSEMNVSTLELGDSALYLCASSEGLAVETQYFGPGTRLLVL.